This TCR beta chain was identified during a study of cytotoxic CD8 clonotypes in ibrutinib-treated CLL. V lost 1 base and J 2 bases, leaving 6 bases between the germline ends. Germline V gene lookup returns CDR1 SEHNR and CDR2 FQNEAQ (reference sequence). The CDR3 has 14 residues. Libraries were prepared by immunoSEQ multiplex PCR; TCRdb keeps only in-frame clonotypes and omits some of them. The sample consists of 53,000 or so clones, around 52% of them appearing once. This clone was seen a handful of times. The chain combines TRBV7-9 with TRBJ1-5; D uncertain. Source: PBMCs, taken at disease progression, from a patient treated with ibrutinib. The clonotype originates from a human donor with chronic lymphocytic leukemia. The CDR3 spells CASSLDTGNQPQHF. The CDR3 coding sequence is TGTGCCAGCAGCTTAGATACAGGCAATCAGCCCCAGCATTTT.